The clone carrying this T cell receptor (beta chain) is a singleton in its sample. What it recognizes is unknown. This record comes from a study of cytomegalovirus exposure and HLA in healthy donors. Overall study results and limits: Exclusion applied to some V segments, including TRBV6-2 and TRBV6-3, as they were indistinguishable. When a later analysis was performed, an Asian-associated ancestry cluster reportedly had fewer N-insertions than the roughly 700-donor mean.

This CDR3 is 15 amino acids long. The V gene lost 5 bases and the J gene lost 5 bases, with 17 bases spanning the gap. CDR1 is MNHNS, CDR2 SASEGT, per germline. It was with 60 Vbeta and 13 Jbeta primers that the PCR ran. TCRdb's copy holds only in-frame clones and misses some; the assay was immunoSEQ multiplex PCR. The table records about 160,000 clones, around nine tenths of them present only once. The receptor's source is a woman in her thirties in good health and CMV-seronegative. The chain has TRBV6-1 and TRBJ2-3; tentatively, D is TRBD2 (7 bases). The specimen sequenced was PBMCs. The CDR3 DNA reads TGTGCCAGCAGTCTTGAGGGGGGGCGGGGAGATACGCAGTATTTT. It encodes CASSLEGGRGDTQYF.